These T cell receptor beta chains were read from a single sample in a study of shared clonotypes between healthy human individuals. TCRdb keeps only in-frame clones here, not all; method: immunoSEQ multiplex PCR. Here the sample spans 1 million to 1.2 million clones, 77% being singletons. The sample was memory CD4+ T cells from PBMCs. These receptors originate from a man younger than 35 in good health. Some clones in this sample may be carry-over from other donors' samples. Each CDR3 is given with its conserved first and last residue. Fields, in order: V gene, clone size, J gene, D gene, CDR3 DNA, CDR3 protein. A D gene is named only where the DNA matches it firmly. The size of a clone is reported for some rows only, either as once, few or many, or as a class for expanded clones.

v_call: TRBV9; clone_size: .; j_call: TRBJ2-2; d_call: .; cdr3_nt: TGTGCCAGCACGTGGGCGGCGAACACCGGGGAGCTGTTTTTT; cdr3_aa: CASTWAANTGELFF
v_call: TRBV10-3; clone_size: .; j_call: TRBJ2-2; d_call: TRBD2; cdr3_nt: TGTGCCATCAGTGAGTCGAGCGGGAGGGTTGCCGGGGAGCTGTTTTTT; cdr3_aa: CAISESSGRVAGELFF
v_call: TRBV6-6; clone_size: .; j_call: TRBJ1-5; d_call: .; cdr3_nt: TGTGCCAGCAGCTACTCCCCGAACAATCAGCCCCAGCATTTT; cdr3_aa: CASSYSPNNQPQHF
v_call: TRBV7-2; clone_size: once; j_call: TRBJ1-5; d_call: TRBD1; cdr3_nt: TGTGCCAGCAGCCGACAGGGGGCGCGAGGCAATCAGCCCCAGCATTTT; cdr3_aa: CASSRQGARGNQPQHF
v_call: TRBV30; clone_size: .; j_call: TRBJ1-3; d_call: .; cdr3_nt: TGTGCCTGGAGGGGCGATACAACTGGAAACACCATATATTTT; cdr3_aa: CAWRGDTTGNTIYF
v_call: TRBV5-1; clone_size: .; j_call: TRBJ1-1; d_call: .; cdr3_nt: TGCGCCAGCAGCAGAGACGGACGCACTGAAGCTTTCTTT; cdr3_aa: CASSRDGRTEAFF
v_call: TRBV4-1; clone_size: few; j_call: TRBJ2-1; d_call: .; cdr3_nt: TGCGCCAGCAGCCAAGATGGGAGGCCTGTTTACAATGAGCAGTTCTTC; cdr3_aa: CASSQDGRPVYNEQFF
v_call: TRBV14; clone_size: .; j_call: TRBJ2-1; d_call: .; cdr3_nt: TGTGCCAGCAGCCAAGACAGGGGCAATGAGCAGTTCTTC; cdr3_aa: CASSQDRGNEQFF
v_call: TRBV21-1; clone_size: .; j_call: TRBJ2-1; d_call: .; cdr3_nt: TGTGCCTGTCAGGGACTAGCGGGAGGGCTACCCCCCTACAATGAGCAGTTCTTC; cdr3_aa: CACQGLAGGLPPYNEQFF
v_call: TRBV27; clone_size: .; j_call: TRBJ1-2; d_call: TRBD1; cdr3_nt: TGTGCCAGCAGTTTGAAGGGGGCGGGCTATGGCTACACCTTC; cdr3_aa: CASSLKGAGYGYTF
v_call: TRBV18; clone_size: .; j_call: TRBJ1-2; d_call: .; cdr3_nt: TGTGCCAGCTCACCACCGTTGGCCAGGGGCTCTTTTTATGGCTACACCTTC; cdr3_aa: CASSPPLARGSFYGYTF
v_call: TRBV4-1; clone_size: .; j_call: TRBJ1-4; d_call: .; cdr3_nt: TGCGCCAGCAGCCAAGACCCCCATAATGAAAAACTGTTTTTT; cdr3_aa: CASSQDPHNEKLFF
v_call: TRBV5-1; clone_size: once; j_call: TRBJ2-2; d_call: TRBD2; cdr3_nt: TGCGCCAGCAGCTTGAGCGGGAGTGGGGCCGGGGAGCTGTTTTTT; cdr3_aa: CASSLSGSGAGELFF
v_call: TRBV5-1; clone_size: few; j_call: TRBJ1-3; d_call: .; cdr3_nt: TGCGCCAGCAGCTTGGCCGTCGGCTTGAACACCATATATTTT; cdr3_aa: CASSLAVGLNTIYF
v_call: TRBV18; clone_size: once; j_call: TRBJ1-2; d_call: TRBD1; cdr3_nt: TGTGCCAGCTCACCGAACCCCGGGACAGACCTCTATGGCTACACCTTC; cdr3_aa: CASSPNPGTDLYGYTF
v_call: TRBV27; clone_size: .; j_call: TRBJ1-5; d_call: .; cdr3_nt: TGTGCCAGCAGTTTACAGGGAGGCTTTGGAAGCAATCAGCCCCAGCATTTT; cdr3_aa: CASSLQGGFGSNQPQHF
v_call: TRBV28; clone_size: many; j_call: TRBJ1-5; d_call: .; cdr3_nt: TGTGCCAGCAGTGGGACCCTCTATAGCAATCAGCCCCAGCATTTT; cdr3_aa: CASSGTLYSNQPQHF
v_call: TRBV7-8; clone_size: .; j_call: TRBJ2-3; d_call: TRBD2; cdr3_nt: TGTGCCAGCAGCTTTTATAGCGGGGATGGGGGAGATACGCAGTATTTT; cdr3_aa: CASSFYSGDGGDTQYF
v_call: TRBV7-9; clone_size: .; j_call: TRBJ2-3; d_call: .; cdr3_nt: TGTGCCAGCAGCTCCCGGGGGTTAGGGTATTTT; cdr3_aa: CASSSRGLGYF
v_call: TRBV19; clone_size: .; j_call: TRBJ2-1; d_call: TRBD1; cdr3_nt: TGTGCCAGTAGCCGGGACAGGGACGGCAATGAGCAGTTCTTC; cdr3_aa: CASSRDRDGNEQFF
v_call: TRBV4-1; clone_size: .; j_call: TRBJ2-5; d_call: TRBD1; cdr3_nt: TGCGCCAGCAGTCGTACAGGGGGACTCGGAGAGACCCAGTACTTC; cdr3_aa: CASSRTGGLGETQYF
v_call: TRBV2; clone_size: .; j_call: TRBJ1-4; d_call: TRBD1; cdr3_nt: TGTGCCAGCAGCCGACAGGGAAGGGAAAAACTGTTTTTT; cdr3_aa: CASSRQGREKLFF
v_call: TRBV5-1; clone_size: .; j_call: TRBJ2-3; d_call: .; cdr3_nt: TGCGCCAGCAGCTTGGCCTCCGGGCACTCAGATACGCAGTATTTT; cdr3_aa: CASSLASGHSDTQYF
v_call: TRBV5-6; clone_size: .; j_call: TRBJ2-3; d_call: TRBD2; cdr3_nt: TGTGCCAGCAGCTTGCCCCTAGCGGGAGGAGATACGCAGTATTTT; cdr3_aa: CASSLPLAGGDTQYF
v_call: TRBV7-8; clone_size: .; j_call: TRBJ2-3; d_call: .; cdr3_nt: TGTGCCAGCAGCTTATCATCTGGGGCAGATACGCAGTATTTT; cdr3_aa: CASSLSSGADTQYF
v_call: TRBV19; clone_size: .; j_call: TRBJ1-1; d_call: .; cdr3_nt: TGTGCCAGTAGTATCGGCAGGGGAGCCCTTCGGGACACTGAAGCTTTCTTT; cdr3_aa: CASSIGRGALRDTEAFF
v_call: TRBV7-3; clone_size: few; j_call: TRBJ2-1; d_call: TRBD2; cdr3_nt: TGTGCCAGCAGCTTAGCGTATAGCGGGGAGCAGTTCTTC; cdr3_aa: CASSLAYSGEQFF
v_call: TRBV18; clone_size: .; j_call: TRBJ1-5; d_call: .; cdr3_nt: TGTGCCAGCTCACCACAAGGGGCGCAGGGTCAGCCCCAGCATTTT; cdr3_aa: CASSPQGAQGQPQHF
v_call: TRBV6-6; clone_size: .; j_call: TRBJ2-7; d_call: .; cdr3_nt: TGTGCCAGCAGTTACAGGGGGTTCGGGAACGAGCAGTACTTC; cdr3_aa: CASSYRGFGNEQYF
v_call: TRBV27; clone_size: once; j_call: TRBJ2-3; d_call: .; cdr3_nt: TGTGCCAGCAGTTTATCCAGGGTCTACACAGATACGCAGTATTTT; cdr3_aa: CASSLSRVYTDTQYF
v_call: TRBV2; clone_size: .; j_call: TRBJ2-1; d_call: TRBD2; cdr3_nt: TGTGCCAGCAGCCAGACTAGCGGGGGGTTCTTC; cdr3_aa: CASSQTSGGFF
v_call: TRBV7-3; clone_size: .; j_call: TRBJ2-7; d_call: .; cdr3_nt: TGTGCCAGCAGCCCTACAGCCTCCTACGAGCAGTACTTC; cdr3_aa: CASSPTASYEQYF
v_call: TRBV6-1; clone_size: .; j_call: TRBJ2-1; d_call: .; cdr3_nt: TGTGCCAGCAGACCCCAGTTACGGGGCTACAATGAGCAGTTCTTC; cdr3_aa: CASRPQLRGYNEQFF
v_call: TRBV7-2; clone_size: few; j_call: TRBJ2-3; d_call: TRBD2; cdr3_nt: TGTGCCAGCAGCTCGACGGCTAGCGGGAAGTTCAATACGCAGTATTTT; cdr3_aa: CASSSTASGKFNTQYF
v_call: TRBV20-1; clone_size: once; j_call: TRBJ2-1; d_call: .; cdr3_nt: TGCAGTGCTTCGGACCACCCCGAGCAGTTCTTC; cdr3_aa: CSASDHPEQFF
v_call: TRBV5-5; clone_size: .; j_call: TRBJ2-1; d_call: TRBD2; cdr3_nt: TGTGCCAGCAGCGCGGGAGGGCGCTACAATGAGCAGTTCTTC; cdr3_aa: CASSAGGRYNEQFF